The T cell receptor (beta chain) described here comes from a study of blood T cell repertoires in COVID-19 (dated by TCRdb to about 2020). Study-wide context: The collaborator samples originated in the United States, Italy and Spain and spanned the acute and convalescent phases of COVID-19. The material from the prospective study consisted of cDNA or gDNA derived from T cells, B-cell-depleted T cells, or PBMCs. Subjects who had been exposed to COVID-19, were actively infected with it, or had recovered from it provided the deeply sampled blood TCRbeta repertoires that made up the dataset. The repertoires were released in a freely available public database intended as a resource for research on the immune response to SARS-CoV-2. Samples came from the ongoing ImmuneRACE study (first 160 participants) plus 1,254 subjects from 6 global collaborators. Sample metadata almost always included a de-identified subject ID, COVID-19 status, age in years and sex. Where available, HLA class I and class II types were obtained from metadata supplied by the sample provider rather than from assay-based typing.

Another Seattle source contributed samples from volunteer blood donors who had recovered from COVID-19. Whole blood was collected in K2EDTA tubes by collaborating institutions according to the institutions' own protocols. For TCRbeta analysis, collaborator samples were shipped as frozen whole blood, as isolated PBMCs, or as DNA extracted from either sample type. CDR1 is given as SGHNT and CDR2 as YYREEE, both from the germline V gene (reference sequence). Its CDR3 holds 14 amino acids, cysteine through phenylalanine. Of all the DNA, just the CDR3 is kept, 42 bases in frame from base 1. At the junction V is shortened by 5 bases and J by 4 bases, with 15 bases in between. Points the paper makes about the study in general: The quantity of clinical and demographic metadata differed by source and by participant and was supplied without curation.

The immunoSEQ Assay, a bias-controlled multiplex PCR, was used to amplify TCRbeta CDR3 regions from genomic DNA. The study's processing was this. The number of nucleated cells in each sample was estimated by amplification of reference gene primers within the assay. Sequence reads were collapsed and filtered to measure the absolute abundance of every unique TCRbeta CDR3 rearrangement. Productive Simpson clonality was computed per sample as the square root of Simpson's diversity index over productive rearrangements. In TCRdb, the immuneACCESS table is reduced to in-frame sequences with V and J assigned. These tables do not hold every clone; where another copy was compared, an unresolved V gene accounts for under half, and the others remain unexplained. The V and J calls and clone size were taken over from that table, and D and trimming were inferred from the DNA. The sample profile shows about 270,000 clones; around 90% of them were found once. Roughly 4% of the sample is held by the ten biggest clonotypes.

For this clone: Its antigen specificity is not known. Within one base of it there is no much larger clone, and no base qualities were kept.

The sequence links TRBV5-4 to TRBJ2-5; possibly the D gene is TRBD2, per 5 matching bases. The source of this sequence is a man between 60 and 75 years old who had recovered from COVID-19. Sequencing was done on a sample of peripheral blood. In nucleotide form, the sequence is TGTGCCAGCAGTTTCGGACGGGATCGAGAGACCCAGTACTTC. The encoded protein is CASSFGRDRETQYF.